Included here is one T cell receptor beta chain sequence, with context. Its antigen is not identified. The V gene lost 6 bases and the J gene lost 2 bases, with 6 bases spanning the gap. The germline CDR1 and CDR2 sequences are SNHLY and FYNNEI. CDR3 length: 12 residues. Sequencing was at survey level. Assay: immunoSEQ multiplex PCR; the TCRdb copy retains only in-frame clones and omits some. The table records tens of thousands of clones, 60% to 85% of them present only once. This specimen belongs to a study of pediatric ulcerative colitis. Whole-study findings and limits: Compared with controls, ulcerative colitis showed greater blood-rectum clone sharing.

The rectum was sampled with one to two pinch biopsies at colonoscopy. V usage is TRBV2 and J usage is TRBJ2-3; D uncertain. The sample was gut tissue. This TCR was sampled from a girl aged 10 to 17 with moderate ulcerative colitis. CDR3 sequence (DNA): TGTGCCAGCAGATTCTCCACAGATACGCAGTATTTT. Protein sequence: CASRFSTDTQYF.